Listed here are 21 T cell receptor beta chains from one sample, sequenced in a study of blood T cell repertoires in COVID-19. Profiled with immunoSEQ multiplex PCR; TCRdb holds only in-frame clones, not every one. This table holds roughly 170,000 clones, about 87% found once. Material for sequencing was peripheral blood. The receptor set was obtained from a man aged 40-50 years with active or convalescent COVID-19.

This clone appeared a few times. This rearrangement joins TRBV18 to TRBJ1-3; 7 nucleotides match TRBD1. Looked up from germline, CDR1 is KGHSH and CDR2 is LQKENI. Germline trimming cut 4 bases from V and 4 bases from J; bases unmatched to any gene: 7. The length of the CDR3 is 15 residues. CDR3 coding DNA: TGTGCCAGCTCACAAAACACAGGGGACGGAAACACCATATATTTT. This encodes CASSQNTGDGNTIYF.

This chain joins TRBV5-1 and TRBJ1-6, with D perhaps TRBD1 (5 bases). The CDR3 is 16 amino acids. Germline lookup yields CDR1 SGHRS and CDR2 YFSETQ. V was clipped by 4 bases and J by 2 bases, with 13 bases between them. For the CDR3, the DNA is TGCGCCAGCAGCCCCCAGGGTACCACCTATAATTCACCCCTCCACTTT. Translation gives CASSPQGTTYNSPLHF. Variable domain in full (rest from reference TRBV5-1 and TRBJ1-6): KAGVTQTPRYLIKTRGQQVTLSCSPISGHRSVSWYQQTPGQGLQFLFEYFSETQRNKGNFPGRFSGRQFSNSRSEMNVSTLELGDSALYLCASSPQGTTYNSPLHFGNGTRLTVT.

V is TRBV19 and J is TRBJ1-2; TRBD1 matches 10 bases. Germline V gene data show CDR1 as LNHDA and CDR2 as SQIVND (reference sequence). V lost 4 bases, J lost 7 bases, and 9 bases stayed unmatched. The CDR3 spans 15 residues. CDR3 bases: TGTGCCAGTAGTACACCTCCGGGACAGGGGATTGGCTACACCTTC. Its translation: CASSTPPGQGIGYTF.

The rearrangement joins TRBV7-9 to TRBJ2-3; D possibly corresponds to TRBD2 (7 bases). Between the trimmed V and J ends, which lost 1 base and 6 bases, there was a span of 11 bases. Germline CDR1 reads SEHNR; CDR2 reads FQNEAQ (reference sequence). This CDR3 region has 14 residues. The CDR3 sequence is CASSLEGGQDTQYF. In DNA, the CDR3 is TGTGCCAGCAGCTTAGAGGGGGGGCAGGATACGCAGTATTTT.

This clone was counted only a few times. For the CDR3, the DNA is TGTGCCATCAGTGGAGGGGACAGGGAAAACTATGGCTACACCTTC. Translating it yields CAISGGDRENYGYTF. The rearrangement uses TRBV10-3 and TRBJ1-2; TRBD1 matches at 9 bases. Unmatched junction bases numbered 5, after V lost 4 bases and J lost 2 bases. CDR3 length: 15 residues. Germline V CDR1 and CDR2: ENHRY, SYGVKD.

The chain is built from TRBV28 and TRBJ1-1; possible D gene TRBD1, 6 bases. The CDR3 loop spans 13 amino acids. Trimming took off 6 bases at V and 7 bases at J, with 15 bases between the two ends. CDR1 is MDHEN, CDR2 SYDVKM, per germline. The CDR3, as DNA: TGTGCCAGCAGGCCACAGGGACACTTTGAAGCTTTCTTT. This translates into CASRPQGHFEAFF.

A single count supports this clone. The CDR3 sequence: CASSVGQASPLHF. CDR3 DNA: TGTGCCAGTAGTGTGGGACAGGCATCACCCCTCCACTTT. The rearrangement joins TRBV19 to TRBJ1-6, with 8 bases aligning to TRBD1. The length of the CDR3 is 13 residues. V lost 5 bases, J lost 10 bases, and 4 bases stayed unmatched. CDR1 is LNHDA and CDR2 is SQIVND in the germline V gene (reference sequence). The full variable domain, completed using reference TRBV19 and TRBJ1-6, is DGGITQSPKYLFRKEGQNVTLSCEQNLNHDAMYWYRQDPGQGLRLIYYSQIVNDFQKGDIAEGYSVSREKKESFPLTVTSAQKNPTAFYLCASSVGQASPLHFGNGTRLTVT.

V usage is TRBV2 and J usage is TRBJ2-7; D is perhaps TRBD1 (5 bases). V was shortened by 0 bases and J by 6 bases, with 9 bases between the two germline ends. Germline V gives CDR1 SNHLY, CDR2 FYNNEI. The CDR3 extends over 13 amino acids. CDR3 residues: CASSEARRAEQYF. DNA of the CDR3: TGTGCCAGCAGTGAAGCCCGCAGGGCCGAGCAGTACTTC.

This sequence joins TRBV3-1 (or the pseudogene TRBV3-2) and TRBJ1-2; no definite D call. CDR3 size: 14 residues. In germline, CDR1 is LGHDT, CDR2 YNNKEL (reference sequence). The ends were cut back, 1 base at V and 8 bases at J, with 14 bases in the middle. CDR3 sequence reads: CASSQATVLPGYTF. The CDR3 DNA reads TGTGCCAGCAGCCAAGCAACAGTCCTGCCGGGCTACACCTTC.

The gene calls are TRBV10-3 and TRBJ1-2; 7 positions agree with TRBD1. Unmatched junction bases numbered 13, after V lost 8 bases and J lost 7 bases. The CDR3 length is 14 residues. Germline CDR1 is ENHRY and CDR2 is SYGVKD. For the CDR3, the DNA is TGTGCCATCCTAGAGTTGGAGGGGGCGAGTGGCTACACCTTC. Translation: CAILELEGASGYTF.

The J gene is TRBJ2-7, the V gene TRBV4-1; the D gene is possibly TRBD1 (6 bases). Per germline, CDR1 MGHRA and CDR2 YSYEKL. There are 16 residues in the CDR3. V shed 5 bases and J shed 4 bases, with 21 bases lying between them. The CDR3 reads CASSTASRQDLYEQYF. The CDR3 DNA sequence: TGCGCCAGCAGCACTGCTAGTAGACAGGATCTTTACGAGCAGTACTTC.

The chain couples TRBV19 to TRBJ2-7; D perhaps matches TRBD1 (6 bases). V lost 4 bases to trimming and J lost 3 bases, with 28 bases between them. Looked up from germline, CDR1 is LNHDA and CDR2 is SQIVND (reference sequence). This CDR3 is built from 19 residues. The DNA of the CDR3 is TGTGCCAGTAGTACCTTGATCGGACAGAGGTCTGCAAGTATCTACGAGCAGTACTTC. It translates to CASSTLIGQRSASIYEQYF.

The chain recombines TRBV19 with TRBJ1-1, with 8 bases aligning to TRBD1. The length of the CDR3 is 15 residues. Germline CDR1 reads LNHDA; CDR2 reads SQIVND (reference sequence). Trimming took 4 bases from V and 3 from J; bases not matched to a gene: 7. The CDR3 DNA sequence: TGTGCCAGTAGTAACCGACAGGGGAGGGACACTGAAGCTTTCTTT. Amino acid sequence: CASSNRQGRDTEAFF.

The chain links TRBV4-2 to TRBJ1-5; TRBD1 is a possible D gene (6 bases). The germline gives CDR1 LGHNA, CDR2 YNFKEQ. V gave up 0 bases and J gave up 3 bases, with 9 bases separating them. The CDR3 contains 15 residues. The DNA for the CDR3 is TGTGCCAGCAGCCAAGACGGACAGCCCAATCAGCCCCAGCATTTT. It codes for CASSQDGQPNQPQHF.

Only one count was recorded for this clone. The V call is TRBV5-8, the J call TRBJ1-6; 7 bases fit TRBD1. Germline V lookup: CDR1 SGHTS, CDR2 YDEGEE. The CDR3 covers 15 residues. Losses at the gene ends were 1 base for V and 10 bases for J; bases not matched to a gene: 8. The CDR3 region is CASSLQGGLWSPLHF. CDR3 in DNA: TGTGCCAGCAGCTTGCAGGGGGGCCTTTGGTCACCCCTCCACTTT.

The table lists this clone with a count of one. The gene calls are TRBV29-1 and TRBJ2-2; D perhaps matches TRBD1 (6 bases). Germline V lookup: CDR1 SQVTM, CDR2 ANQGSEA. The CDR3 length is 13 residues. Trimming left V 4 bases short and J 3 bases short, with 9 bases between. CDR3 protein: CSVGRGHTGELFF. The CDR3 DNA is TGCAGCGTTGGCAGGGGCCACACCGGGGAGCTGTTTTTT.

This rearrangement joins TRBV19 to TRBJ2-1; D might be TRBD2 (5 bases). This CDR3 has 19 amino acids. V was trimmed by 5 bases and J by 0 bases, leaving 23 bases between them. CDR1 LNHDA and CDR2 SQIVND come from the germline V gene (reference sequence). The CDR3 is CASSQTNLLDPSSYNEQFF. CDR3 DNA: TGTGCCAGTAGTCAAACGAACTTACTAGACCCTAGCTCCTACAATGAGCAGTTCTTC.

This chain connects TRBV28 to TRBJ1-2; TRBD1 matches 10 bases. J lost 5 bases, V lost 2 bases, and 5 bases had no gene match. The germline V gene encodes CDR1 MDHEN and CDR2 SYDVKM. This CDR3 is built from 15 residues. As DNA, the CDR3 is TGTGCCAGCAGTTTACAACCGGGACAGGGGTATGGCTACACCTTC. Protein sequence: CASSLQPGQGYGYTF.

The chain is built from TRBV5-1 and TRBJ2-1; 9 nucleotides align to TRBD1. The CDR3 runs 15 residues. Per germline, CDR1 SGHRS and CDR2 YFSETQ. V lost 0 bases to trimming and J lost 8 bases; unmatched junction nucleotides: 6. This chain's CDR3 is CASSLVGTGSHEQFF. CDR3 DNA sequence: TGCGCCAGCAGCTTGGTTGGGACAGGGTCTCATGAGCAGTTCTTC. Variable domain in full (rest from reference TRBV5-1 and TRBJ2-1): KAGVTQTPRYLIKTRGQQVTLSCSPISGHRSVSWYQQTPGQGLQFLFEYFSETQRNKGNFPGRFSGRQFSNSRSEMNVSTLELGDSALYLCASSLVGTGSHEQFFGPGTRLTVL.

This clone was counted only a few times. The chain couples TRBV4-2 to TRBJ2-1, with a tentative D call TRBD2 (6 bases). From germline, CDR1 is LGHNA and CDR2 YNFKEQ. The V end lost 0 bases, the J end lost 3 bases, and 9 bases lay between the germline ends. The CDR3 has 15 amino acids. The CDR3 reads CASSQDMGGYNEQFF. The CDR3 DNA is TGTGCCAGCAGCCAAGATATGGGGGGCTACAATGAGCAGTTCTTC.

J is TRBJ2-5 and V is TRBV3-1 (or the pseudogene TRBV3-2), with a tentative D call TRBD1 (6 bases). V lost 0 bases and J 1 base, leaving 9 bases between the germline ends. This CDR3 has 15 residues. The germline gives CDR1 LGHDT, CDR2 YNNKEL (reference sequence). CDR3 region: CASSQDMTGQETQYF. The CDR3, as DNA: TGTGCCAGCAGCCAAGACATGACAGGCCAAGAGACCCAGTACTTC.